Following are 18 T cell receptor beta chains from one sample sequenced in a study of technical replicates of blood from a handful of donors. The table came from immunoSEQ multiplex PCR; TCRdb's copy has only in-frame clones and leaves some out. This sample has over 55,000 clones, with about 89% found just once. The material sequenced was PBMCs. The origin of the receptors is a human donor in good health. Some clones in this sample may be carry-over from other donors' samples.

This clone was observed once. The rearrangement links TRBV5-1 to TRBJ1-1, with a weak D call TRBD1 (5 bases). Trimming took off 0 bases at V and 5 bases at J, with 11 bases between the two ends. The CDR3 runs 14 residues. Germline lookup yields CDR1 SGHRS and CDR2 YFSETQ. The CDR3 coding sequence is TGCGCCAGCAGCTTGGGGGGGGGAAGGACTGAAGCTTTCTTT. Translating gives CASSLGGGRTEAFF.

The rearrangement links TRBV5-4 to TRBJ2-5; TRBD2 might be the D (6 bases). This CDR3 has 14 amino acids. CDR1 is SGHNT, CDR2 YYREEE, per germline (reference sequence). Trimming took off 4 bases at V and 0 bases at J, with 10 bases between the two ends. CDR3 region: CASSPRGNQETQYF. The CDR3 DNA reads as TGTGCCAGCAGCCCCCGGGGGAACCAAGAGACCCAGTACTTC.

CDR3 nucleotides: TGTGCCAGCAGCTCGGGTCAAAGGGGAGATACGCAGTATTTT. Translated, it gives CASSSGQRGDTQYF. The chain combines TRBV5-4 with TRBJ2-3; D perhaps matches TRBD1 (5 bases). The CDR3 sequence is 14 residues long. Per the germline V gene, CDR1 is SGHNT and CDR2 is YYREEE (reference sequence). Trimming pared 3 bases from V and 5 bases from J, leaving 13 bases between.

V and J are TRBV13 and TRBJ1-1, with TRBD1 as a possible D gene (5 bases). The ends were cut back, 7 bases at V and 4 bases at J, with 16 bases in the middle. The CDR3 is 14 residues long. The germline CDR1 and CDR2 sequences are PRHDT and FYEKMQ (reference sequence). The CDR3 DNA sequence: TGTGCCAGCACCACTTCTACCGGGGGCACTGAAGCTTTCTTT. Residues: CASTTSTGGTEAFF.

The V call is TRBV19, the J call TRBJ1-5; perhaps TRBD1 as D (6 bases). Looked up from germline, CDR1 is LNHDA and CDR2 is SQIVND (reference sequence). Trimming took 6 bases from V and 3 from J, leaving 18 bases between them. CDR3 length: 16 residues. Here the CDR3 DNA reads TGTGCCAGTAGCCCGAGAAGGGGGAATCTCAATCAGCCCCAGCATTTT. Protein sequence: CASSPRRGNLNQPQHF.

The V gene is TRBV2, the J gene TRBJ2-7, with D perhaps matching TRBD2 (5 bases). In germline, CDR1 is SNHLY, CDR2 FYNNEI. The CDR3 consists of 13 residues. V lost 7 bases and J 0 bases, leaving 10 bases between the germline ends. CDR3 nucleotides: TGTGCCAGCACCGGACTGACCTCCTACGAGCAGTACTTC. It encodes CASTGLTSYEQYF. Using reference TRBV2 and TRBJ2-7 for the parts outside the CDR3, the full variable domain is EPEVTQTPSHQVTQMGQEVILRCVPISNHLYFYWYRQILGQKVEFLVSFYNNEISEKSEIFDDQFSVERPDGSNFTLKIRSTKLEDSAMYFCASTGLTSYEQYFGPGTRLTVT.

The rearrangement joins TRBV9 to TRBJ2-1; TRBD2 agrees at 10 bases. The CDR3 consists of 15 residues. J gave up 5 bases and V 2 bases, and 4 bases lay outside the gene matches. The germline gives CDR1 SGDLS, CDR2 YYNGEE. CDR3 nucleotide sequence: TGTGCCAGCAGCGTTGCTAGCGGGAGTCACAATGAGCAGTTCTTC. Residues: CASSVASGSHNEQFF.

Only a few counts were recorded for this clone. The J gene is TRBJ2-2, the V gene TRBV2; TRBD2 is a possible D gene (6 bases). The V gene lost 8 bases and the J gene lost 5 bases, with 15 bases spanning the gap. The CDR3 consists of 14 residues. CDR1 and CDR2 (germline): SNHLY, FYNNEI. The CDR3 bases are TGTGCCAGCGGTCAGCCTGGGGGGACCGGGGAGCTGTTTTTT. Translated: CASGQPGGTGELFF.

The chain joins TRBV10-3 to TRBJ2-2; D is perhaps TRBD2 (5 bases). The CDR3 length is 14 residues. Trimming took off 8 bases at V and 2 bases at J, with 12 bases between the two ends. Germline CDR1 ENHRY, CDR2 SYGVKD. CDR3 sequence reads: CAIQEEPNTGELFF. Written as DNA, the CDR3 is TGTGCCATCCAGGAGGAACCTAACACCGGGGAGCTGTTTTTT.

V and J are TRBV25-1 and TRBJ2-7; a possible D gene is TRBD2 (5 bases). Trimming stripped 7 bases from V and 7 bases from J, with 14 bases between. The CDR3 sequence is 12 residues long. The germline V gene encodes CDR1 MGHDK and CDR2 SYGVNS. The CDR3 region has the DNA TGTGCCAGCACCGGACTCTCAAGTGAGCAGTACTTC. This translates into CASTGLSSEQYF.

This chain links TRBV15 with TRBJ2-7; the D gene is possibly TRBD1 (6 bases). This CDR3 is built from 13 residues. CDR1 and CDR2 from the germline V gene are LNHNV and YYDKDF (reference sequence). With 5 bases removed from V and 0 bases from J, the gap between germline ends came to 8 bases. DNA for the CDR3: TGTGCCACCAGCCGGGACAACTCCTACGAGCAGTACTTC. Encoded protein: CATSRDNSYEQYF.

The rearrangement uses TRBV4-2 and TRBJ1-5; D not certain. The CDR3 extends over 13 amino acids. Germline CDR1 LGHNA, CDR2 YNFKEQ. V lost 1 base and J lost 4, with 5 bases in between. The CDR3 here is CASSQGENQPQHF. The CDR3 nucleotides are TGTGCCAGCAGCCAAGGGGAGAATCAGCCCCAGCATTTT.

This clone was seen a single time. V is TRBV14 and J is TRBJ1-2; D gene uncertain. CDR1 SGHDN and CDR2 FVKESK come from the germline V gene. Trimming pared 0 bases from V and 1 base from J, leaving 27 bases between. The CDR3 covers 21 residues. The CDR3 DNA reads as TGTGCCAGCAGCCAAGATAAGTGGGCTAAGCCCTGGCTTGGGAGTAACTATGGCTACACCTTC. Amino acid sequence: CASSQDKWAKPWLGSNYGYTF.

J is TRBJ2-1 and V is TRBV5-6; possible D gene TRBD1, 7 bases. This CDR3 is 15 amino acids long. The V end was cut by 0 bases, the J end by 9 bases, with 16 bases between. The germline gives CDR1 SGHDT, CDR2 YYEEEE. The CDR3 loop is CASSLGPAQGGEQFF. In DNA form, the CDR3 reads TGTGCCAGCAGCTTGGGTCCGGCCCAGGGGGGTGAGCAGTTCTTC.

V is TRBV5-1 and J is TRBJ2-7, with 9 nucleotides matching TRBD1. The V gene's germline CDR1 is SGHRS and CDR2 YFSETQ. J lost 0 bases, V lost 3 bases, and 7 bases had no gene match. This CDR3 region has 16 residues. The CDR3 protein is CASSSSWTGASYEQYF. The CDR3 DNA follows: TGCGCCAGCAGCTCCTCCTGGACAGGGGCCTCCTACGAGCAGTACTTC.

V usage is TRBV5-4 and J usage is TRBJ1-2, with 10 bases matching TRBD1. This CDR3 spans 17 amino acids. V trimming: 2 bases; J trimming: 4 bases; junction bases outside the gene matches: 11. Germline V gives CDR1 SGHNT, CDR2 YYREEE (reference sequence). CDR3 DNA sequence: TGTGCCAGCAGCTTAGGGGACAGGGGTCCAACCATCTATGGCTACACCTTC. Its protein product is CASSLGDRGPTIYGYTF.

This clone showed up just once. The chain carries TRBV7-3 and TRBJ2-1; weak D call: TRBD1 (5 bases). The CDR3 runs to 15 residues. Trimming took off 6 bases at V and 1 base at J, with 13 bases between the two ends. Germline assignment: CDR1 SGHTA and CDR2 FQGTGA. In DNA form, the CDR3 reads TGTGCCAGCAGGCTTAGGGCAGGGTCCTACAATGAGCAGTTCTTC. It translates to CASRLRAGSYNEQFF. The full variable domain, in which reference TRBV7-3 and TRBJ2-1 provide the parts outside the CDR3, is GAGVSQTPSNKVTEKGKYVELRCDPISGHTALYWYRQSLGQGPEFLIYFQGTGAADDSGLPNDRFFAVRPEGSVSTLKIQRTERGDSAVYLCASRLRAGSYNEQFFGPGTRLTVL.

This chain connects TRBV19 to TRBJ2-2; D gene unclear. This CDR3 contains 16 residues. CDR1 is LNHDA, CDR2 SQIVND, per germline (reference sequence). V was cut by 4 bases and J by 4 bases, with 16 bases left in between. The CDR3 DNA is TGTGCCAGTAGTACGCGGCCGCCCCCGGGCACCGGGGAGCTGTTTTTT. Translated: CASSTRPPPGTGELFF.